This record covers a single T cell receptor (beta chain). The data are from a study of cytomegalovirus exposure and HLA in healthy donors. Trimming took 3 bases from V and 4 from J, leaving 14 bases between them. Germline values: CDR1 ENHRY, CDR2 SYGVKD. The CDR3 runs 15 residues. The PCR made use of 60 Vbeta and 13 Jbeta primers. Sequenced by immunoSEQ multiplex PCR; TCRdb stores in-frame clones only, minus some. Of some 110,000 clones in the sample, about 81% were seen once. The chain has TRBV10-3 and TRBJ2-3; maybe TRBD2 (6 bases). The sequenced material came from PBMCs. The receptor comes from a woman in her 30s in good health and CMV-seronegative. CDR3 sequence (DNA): TGTGCCATCAGTGAAAGGTGGGGGGTAGCAGATACGCAGTATTTT. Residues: CAISERWGVADTQYF.